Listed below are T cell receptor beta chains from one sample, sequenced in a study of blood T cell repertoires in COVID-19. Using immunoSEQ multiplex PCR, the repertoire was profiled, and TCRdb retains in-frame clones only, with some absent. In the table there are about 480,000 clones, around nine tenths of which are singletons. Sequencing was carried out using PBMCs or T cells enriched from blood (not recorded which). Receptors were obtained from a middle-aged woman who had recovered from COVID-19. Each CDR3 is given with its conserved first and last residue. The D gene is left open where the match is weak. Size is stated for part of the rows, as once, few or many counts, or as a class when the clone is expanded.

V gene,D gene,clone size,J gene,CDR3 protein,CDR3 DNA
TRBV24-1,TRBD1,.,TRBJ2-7,CATSDQKDRYEQYF,TGTGCCACCAGTGACCAAAAGGACAGGTACGAGCAGTACTTC
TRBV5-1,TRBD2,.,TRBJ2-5,CASSSLSGGNQETQYF,TGCGCCAGCAGCTCCCTTAGCGGGGGAAACCAAGAGACCCAGTACTTC
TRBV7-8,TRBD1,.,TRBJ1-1,CASSPGTANTEAFF,TGTGCCAGCAGCCCGGGGACAGCGAACACTGAAGCTTTCTTT
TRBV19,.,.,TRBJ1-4,CASTPGDDTYEKLFF,TGTGCCAGTACCCCGGGGGACGACACGTATGAAAAACTGTTTTTT
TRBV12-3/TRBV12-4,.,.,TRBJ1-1,CASSLGIRGEAFF,TGTGCCAGCAGTTTAGGTATTAGGGGAGAAGCTTTCTTT
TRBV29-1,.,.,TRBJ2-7,CSVVGESPGEHPYEQYF,TGCAGCGTTGTGGGAGAGAGCCCAGGGGAACACCCCTACGAGCAGTACTTC
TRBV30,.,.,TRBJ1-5,CAWSVGRVNQPQHF,TGTGCCTGGAGTGTTGGCAGGGTCAATCAGCCCCAGCATTTT
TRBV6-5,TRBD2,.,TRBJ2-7,CASSYLAGSSSYEQYF,TGTGCCAGCAGTTACTTAGCGGGCTCGAGCTCCTACGAGCAGTACTTC
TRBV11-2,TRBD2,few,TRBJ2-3,CATVLGRGGQGTQYF,TGTGCCACCGTCCTAGGGCGGGGGGGGCAAGGTACGCAGTATTTT
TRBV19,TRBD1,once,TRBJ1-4,CASSRDRALGGEKLFF,TGTGCCAGTAGTAGGGACAGGGCCCTCGGGGGTGAAAAACTGTTTTTT
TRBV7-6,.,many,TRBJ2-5,CASSPIRGGDARTQYF,TGTGCCAGCAGCCCAATTCGAGGAGGGGACGCACGGACCCAGTACTTC
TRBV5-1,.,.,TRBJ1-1,CASSFTAVTNTEAFF,TGCGCCAGCAGCTTCACCGCAGTCACGAACACTGAAGCTTTCTTT
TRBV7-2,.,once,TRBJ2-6,CASSWSRGEAGANVLTF,TGTGCCAGCAGCTGGAGTCGTGGGGAGGCTGGGGCCAACGTCCTGACTTTC
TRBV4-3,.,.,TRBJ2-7,CASSHTRGIYEQYF,TGCGCCAGCAGCCACACAAGGGGAATCTACGAGCAGTACTTC
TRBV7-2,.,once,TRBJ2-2,CASSLRQARTGELFF,TGTGCCAGCAGCTTAAGACAGGCCAGGACCGGGGAGCTGTTTTTT
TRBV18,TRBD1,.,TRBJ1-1,CASSPTGTGVFDTEAFF,TGTGCCAGCTCACCGACCGGGACAGGGGTTTTCGACACTGAAGCTTTCTTT
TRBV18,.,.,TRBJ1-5,CASSPSGRGNQPQHF,TGTGCCAGCTCACCATCGGGGCGGGGAAATCAGCCCCAGCATTTT
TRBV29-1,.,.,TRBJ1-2,CSVEGGAGKSFGYGYTF,TGCAGCGTTGAAGGCGGGGCGGGGAAATCCTTTGGCTATGGCTACACCTTC
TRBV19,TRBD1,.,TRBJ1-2,CASSIGRGVGYTF,TGTGCCAGTAGTATTGGCAGGGGGGTTGGCTACACCTTC
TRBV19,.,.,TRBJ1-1,CASSIRGTEAFF,TGTGCCAGTAGTATTAGGGGGACGGAAGCTTTCTTT